This T cell receptor beta chain was observed in a study of blood T cell repertoires in COVID-19. For the study at large: Samples came from the United States, Italy and Spain, spanning acute and convalescent COVID-19.

The ends were cut back, 2 bases at V and 3 bases at J, with 10 bases in the middle. The length of the CDR3 is 14 residues. CDR1 and CDR2 (germline): LGHDT, YNNKEL (reference sequence). Original methodology: Amplifying reference gene primers gave estimates of nucleated cell counts. The data were produced by immunoSEQ multiplex PCR, yet TCRdb's version contains in-frame clones alone and is incomplete. The V and J calls and clone size come from that table; D and trimming were worked out from the DNA. The sample gives about 230,000 clones, around four fifths of which show up once; about 2.5% is in the top ten.

The receptor comes from a woman aged 70 to 79 with active or convalescent COVID-19. Sequencing was performed on peripheral blood. The V and J genes are TRBV3-1 (or the pseudogene TRBV3-2) and TRBJ1-1, with D possibly being TRBD1 (5 bases). The CDR3 protein is CASSQPGGDTEAFF. CDR3 in DNA: TGTGCCAGCAGCCAACCGGGGGGAGACACTGAAGCTTTCTTT.